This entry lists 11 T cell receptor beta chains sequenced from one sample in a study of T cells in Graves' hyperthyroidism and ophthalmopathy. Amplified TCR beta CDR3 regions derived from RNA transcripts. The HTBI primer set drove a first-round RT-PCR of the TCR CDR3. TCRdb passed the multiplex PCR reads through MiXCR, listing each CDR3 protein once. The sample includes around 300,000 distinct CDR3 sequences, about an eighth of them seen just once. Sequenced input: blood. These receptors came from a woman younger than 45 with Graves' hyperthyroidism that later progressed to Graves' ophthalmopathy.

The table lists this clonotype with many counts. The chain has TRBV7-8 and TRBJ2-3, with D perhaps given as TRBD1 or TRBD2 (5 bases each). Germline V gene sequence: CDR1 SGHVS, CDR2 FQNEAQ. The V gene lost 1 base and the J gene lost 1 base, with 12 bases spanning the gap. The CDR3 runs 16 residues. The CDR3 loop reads CASSLGPRGRTDTQYF. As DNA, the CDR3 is TGTGCCAGCAGCTTAGGCCCCCGGGGCCGCACAGATACGCAGTATTTT.

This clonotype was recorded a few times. The CDR3 DNA reads as TGTGCCAGCAGCCCCCCTGGGGCTAGCGGGAATAACGAGCAGTACTTC. Its translation is CASSPPGASGNNEQYF. The chain is built from TRBV9 and TRBJ2-7; 9 positions match TRBD2. The germline V gene encodes CDR1 SGDLS and CDR2 YYNGEE. The CDR3 contains 16 residues. J lost 5 bases, V lost 4 bases, and 13 bases had no gene match.

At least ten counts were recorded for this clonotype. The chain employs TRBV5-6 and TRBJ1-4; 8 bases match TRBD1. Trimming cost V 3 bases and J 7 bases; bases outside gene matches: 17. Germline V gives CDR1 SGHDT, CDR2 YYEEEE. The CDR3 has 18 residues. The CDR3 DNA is TGTGCCAGCAGCTCCAAAGGGCAGGGGGCTCTAAGGGGTGAAAAACTGTTTTTT. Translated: CASSSKGQGALRGEKLFF.

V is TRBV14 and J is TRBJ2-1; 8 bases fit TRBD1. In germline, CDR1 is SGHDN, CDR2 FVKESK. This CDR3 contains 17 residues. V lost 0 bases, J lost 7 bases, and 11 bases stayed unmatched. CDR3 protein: CASSQEASRGRRNEQFF. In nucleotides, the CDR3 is TGTGCCAGCAGCCAAGAAGCGTCCAGGGGGCGCCGGAATGAGCAGTTCTTC.

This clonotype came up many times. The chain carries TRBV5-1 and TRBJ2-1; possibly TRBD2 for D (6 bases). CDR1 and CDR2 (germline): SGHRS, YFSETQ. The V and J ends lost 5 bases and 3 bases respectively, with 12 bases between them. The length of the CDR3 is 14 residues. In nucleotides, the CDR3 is TGCGCCAGCAGTTCGAATAGCGGCTACAATGAGCAGTTCTTC. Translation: CASSSNSGYNEQFF.

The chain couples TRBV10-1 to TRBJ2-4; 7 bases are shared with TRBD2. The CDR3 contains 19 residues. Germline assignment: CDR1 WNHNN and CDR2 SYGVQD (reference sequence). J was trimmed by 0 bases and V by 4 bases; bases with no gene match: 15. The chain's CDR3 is CASSVANGRTRLAKNIQYF. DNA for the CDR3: TGCGCCAGCAGTGTAGCTAACGGGAGGACCCGATTAGCCAAAAACATTCAGTACTTC.

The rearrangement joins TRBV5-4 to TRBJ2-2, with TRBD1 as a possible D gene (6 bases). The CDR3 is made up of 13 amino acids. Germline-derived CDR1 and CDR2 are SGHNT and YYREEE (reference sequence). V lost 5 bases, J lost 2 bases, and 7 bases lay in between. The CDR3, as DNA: TGTGCCAGCAGACAGGGAAACACCGGGGAGCTGTTTTTT. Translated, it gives CASRQGNTGELFF.

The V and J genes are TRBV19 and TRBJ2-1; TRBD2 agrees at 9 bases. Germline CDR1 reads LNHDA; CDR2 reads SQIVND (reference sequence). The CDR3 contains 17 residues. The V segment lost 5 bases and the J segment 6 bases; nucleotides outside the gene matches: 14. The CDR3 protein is CASSALPGLASFNEQFF. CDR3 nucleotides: TGTGCCAGTAGTGCCCTTCCCGGACTAGCGTCTTTCAATGAGCAGTTCTTC.

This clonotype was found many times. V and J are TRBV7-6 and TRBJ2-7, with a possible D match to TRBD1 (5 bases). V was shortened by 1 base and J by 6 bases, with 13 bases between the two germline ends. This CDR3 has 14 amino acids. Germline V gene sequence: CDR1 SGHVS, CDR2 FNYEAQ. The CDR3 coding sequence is TGTGCCAGCAGCTTAGGTCTGGACACGCGCGAGCAGTACTTC. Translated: CASSLGLDTREQYF. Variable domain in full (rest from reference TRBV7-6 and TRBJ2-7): GAGVSQSPRYKVTKRGQDVALRCDPISGHVSLYWYRQALGQGPEFLTYFNYEAQQDKSGLPNDRFSAERPEGSISTLTIQRTEQRDSAMYRCASSLGLDTREQYFGPGTRLTVT.

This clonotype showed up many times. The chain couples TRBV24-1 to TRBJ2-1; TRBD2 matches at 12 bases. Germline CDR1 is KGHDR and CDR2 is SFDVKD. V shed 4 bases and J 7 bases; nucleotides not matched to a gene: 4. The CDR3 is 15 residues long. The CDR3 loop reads CATSELTSGSNEQFF. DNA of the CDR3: TGTGCCACCAGTGAGCTGACTAGCGGGAGTAATGAGCAGTTCTTC.

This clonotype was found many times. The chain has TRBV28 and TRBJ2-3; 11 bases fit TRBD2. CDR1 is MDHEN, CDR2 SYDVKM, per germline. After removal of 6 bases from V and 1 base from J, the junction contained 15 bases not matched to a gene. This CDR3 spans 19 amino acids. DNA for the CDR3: TGTGCCAGCAGCTTCATCTCTAGCGGGGGGCCGGTCGGCACAGATACGCAGTATTTT. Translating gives CASSFISSGGPVGTDTQYF.